The T cell receptor beta chain under discussion was sequenced for a study of cytomegalovirus exposure and HLA in healthy donors. The donors comprised healthy bone marrow donors. To note about this clone: The target antigen is unknown.

Use of 60 Vbeta and 13 Jbeta primers characterized the PCR. Generated by immunoSEQ multiplex PCR, the TCRdb table keeps only in-frame clones and is missing some. Seen here are over 100,000 clones, approximately 8.9% observed once, and the top ten hold roughly 7%. Study-level findings and limits: The authors enumerated 164 TCR beta chains as linked to cytomegalovirus. It is likely that the observed cluster of highly shared sequence variants was a sequencing artifact.

The TCR sequence derives from a woman between 35 and 50 years old in good health and CMV-seropositive. The sample consisted of PBMCs.

In DNA form, the CDR3 reads TGTGCCAGCAGTGAATACCCGGCGGGGGGGCGGGGTGAGCAGTTCTTC. Translating it yields CASSEYPAGGRGEQFF. The chain combines TRBV2 with TRBJ2-1, with TRBD2 identical over 9 bases. V dropped 2 bases and J dropped 9; count of bases not matched to a gene: 11. CDR1 SNHLY and CDR2 FYNNEI come from the germline V gene. This CDR3 comprises 16 residues. The entire variable domain, with the rest obtained from reference TRBV2 and TRBJ2-1, is as follows: EPEVTQTPSHQVTQMGQEVILRCVPISNHLYFYWYRQILGQKVEFLVSFYNNEISEKSEIFDDQFSVERPDGSNFTLKIRSTKLEDSAMYFCASSEYPAGGRGEQFFGPGTRLTVL.